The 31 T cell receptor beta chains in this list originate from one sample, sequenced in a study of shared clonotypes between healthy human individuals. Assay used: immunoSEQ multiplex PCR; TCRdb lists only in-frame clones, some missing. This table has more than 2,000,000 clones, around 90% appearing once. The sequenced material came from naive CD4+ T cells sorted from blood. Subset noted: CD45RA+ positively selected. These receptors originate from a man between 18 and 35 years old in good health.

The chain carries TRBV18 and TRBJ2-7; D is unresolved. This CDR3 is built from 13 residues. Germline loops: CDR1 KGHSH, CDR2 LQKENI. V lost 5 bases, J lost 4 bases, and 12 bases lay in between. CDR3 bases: TGTGCCAGCTCATCCATGGCCCTTTACGAGCAGTACTTC. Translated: CASSSMALYEQYF.

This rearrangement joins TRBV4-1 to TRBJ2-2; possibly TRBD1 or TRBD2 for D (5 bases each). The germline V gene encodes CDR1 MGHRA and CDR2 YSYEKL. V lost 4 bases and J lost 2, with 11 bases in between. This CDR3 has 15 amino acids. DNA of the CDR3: TGCGCCAGCAGCCTGGGGGACGGAAACACCGGGGAGCTGTTTTTT. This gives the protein CASSLGDGNTGELFF.

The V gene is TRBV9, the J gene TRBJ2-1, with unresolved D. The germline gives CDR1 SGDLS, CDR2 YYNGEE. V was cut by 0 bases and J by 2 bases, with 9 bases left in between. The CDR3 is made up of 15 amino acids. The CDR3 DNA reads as TGTGCCAGCAGCGTAGACGGGCAGGCCTACAATGAGCAGTTCTTC. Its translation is CASSVDGQAYNEQFF. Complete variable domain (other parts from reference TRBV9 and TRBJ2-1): DSGVTQTPKHLITATGQRVTLRCSPRSGDLSVYWYQQSLDQGLQFLIQYYNGEERAKGNILERFSAQQFPDLHSELNLSSLELGDSALYFCASSVDGQAYNEQFFGPGTRLTVL.

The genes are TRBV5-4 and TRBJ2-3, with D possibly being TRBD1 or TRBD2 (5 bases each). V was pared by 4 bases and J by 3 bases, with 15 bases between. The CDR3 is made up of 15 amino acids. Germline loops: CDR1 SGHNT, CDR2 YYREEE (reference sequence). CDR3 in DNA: TGTGCCAGCAGCCCGGGACCCCAGGGTACAGATACGCAGTATTTT. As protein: CASSPGPQGTDTQYF. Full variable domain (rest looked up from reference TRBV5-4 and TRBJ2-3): ETGVTQSPTHLIKTRGQQVTLRCSSQSGHNTVSWYQQALGQGPQFIFQYYREEENGRGNFPPRFSGLQFPNYSSELNVNALELDDSALYLCASSPGPQGTDTQYFGPGTRLTVL.

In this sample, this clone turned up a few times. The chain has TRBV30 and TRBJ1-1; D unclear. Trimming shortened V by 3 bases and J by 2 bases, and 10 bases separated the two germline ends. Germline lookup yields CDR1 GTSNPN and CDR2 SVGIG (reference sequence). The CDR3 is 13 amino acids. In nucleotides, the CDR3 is TGTGCCTGGAGGGGGATGGGAAACACTGAAGCTTTCTTT. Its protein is CAWRGMGNTEAFF.

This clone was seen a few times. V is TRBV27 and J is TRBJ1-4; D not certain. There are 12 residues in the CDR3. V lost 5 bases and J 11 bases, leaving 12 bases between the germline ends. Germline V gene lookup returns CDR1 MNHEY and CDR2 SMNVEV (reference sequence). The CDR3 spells CASSNPRGKLFF. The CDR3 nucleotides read TGTGCCAGCAGTAATCCTCGCGGGAAACTGTTTTTT.

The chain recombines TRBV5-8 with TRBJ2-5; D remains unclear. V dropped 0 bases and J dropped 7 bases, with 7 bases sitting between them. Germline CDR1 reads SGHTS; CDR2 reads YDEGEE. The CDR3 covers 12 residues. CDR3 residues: CASSLGVRTQYF. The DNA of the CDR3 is TGTGCCAGCAGCTTGGGGGTTAGGACCCAGTACTTC.

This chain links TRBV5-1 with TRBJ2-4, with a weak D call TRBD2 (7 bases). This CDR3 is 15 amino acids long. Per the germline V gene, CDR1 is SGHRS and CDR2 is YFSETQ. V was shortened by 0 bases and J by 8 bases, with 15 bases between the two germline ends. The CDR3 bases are TGCGCCAGCAGCTTGGCGGACACAGGGAGGGACATTCAGTACTTC. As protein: CASSLADTGRDIQYF. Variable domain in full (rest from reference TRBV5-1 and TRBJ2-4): KAGVTQTPRYLIKTRGQQVTLSCSPISGHRSVSWYQQTPGQGLQFLFEYFSETQRNKGNFPGRFSGRQFSNSRSEMNVSTLELGDSALYLCASSLADTGRDIQYFGAGTRLSVL.

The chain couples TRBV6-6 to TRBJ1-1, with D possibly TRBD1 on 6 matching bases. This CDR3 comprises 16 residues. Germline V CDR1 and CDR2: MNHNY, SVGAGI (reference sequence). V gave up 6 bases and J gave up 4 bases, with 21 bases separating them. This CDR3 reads CASRDQAGGAGTEAFF. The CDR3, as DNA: TGTGCCAGCAGGGACCAGGCGGGGGGCGCGGGCACTGAAGCTTTCTTT.

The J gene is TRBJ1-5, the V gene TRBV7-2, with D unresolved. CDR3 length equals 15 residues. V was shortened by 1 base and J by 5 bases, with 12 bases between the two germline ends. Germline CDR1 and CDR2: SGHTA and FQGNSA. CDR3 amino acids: CASSLDGLTYQPQHF. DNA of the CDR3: TGTGCCAGCAGCTTAGACGGCCTCACCTATCAGCCCCAGCATTTT.

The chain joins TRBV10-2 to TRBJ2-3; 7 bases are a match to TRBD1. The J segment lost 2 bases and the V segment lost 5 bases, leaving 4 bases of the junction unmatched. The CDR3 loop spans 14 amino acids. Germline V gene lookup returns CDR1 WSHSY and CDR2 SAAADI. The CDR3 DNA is TGCGCCAGCAGTTGGACAGGTTCCACAGATACGCAGTATTTT. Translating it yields CASSWTGSTDTQYF.

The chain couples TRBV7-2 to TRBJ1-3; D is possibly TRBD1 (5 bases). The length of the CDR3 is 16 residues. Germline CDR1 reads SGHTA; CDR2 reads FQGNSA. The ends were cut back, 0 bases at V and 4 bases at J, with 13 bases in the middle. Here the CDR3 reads CASSLASPGTGNTIYF. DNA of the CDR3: TGTGCCAGCAGCTTAGCGTCCCCAGGGACGGGAAACACCATATATTTT.

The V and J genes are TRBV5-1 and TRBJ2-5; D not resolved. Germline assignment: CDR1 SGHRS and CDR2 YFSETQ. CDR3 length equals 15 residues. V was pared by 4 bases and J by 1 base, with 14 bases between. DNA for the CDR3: TGCGCCAGCAGCGCCCACTTGGGATCCCAAGAGACCCAGTACTTC. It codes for CASSAHLGSQETQYF.

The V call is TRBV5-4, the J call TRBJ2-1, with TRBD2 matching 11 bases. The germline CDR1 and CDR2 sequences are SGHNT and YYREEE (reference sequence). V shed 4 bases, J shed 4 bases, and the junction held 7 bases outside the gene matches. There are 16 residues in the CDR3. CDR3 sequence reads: CASSRLAGGPYNEQFF. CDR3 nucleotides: TGTGCCAGCAGCCGATTAGCGGGAGGGCCTTACAATGAGCAGTTCTTC.

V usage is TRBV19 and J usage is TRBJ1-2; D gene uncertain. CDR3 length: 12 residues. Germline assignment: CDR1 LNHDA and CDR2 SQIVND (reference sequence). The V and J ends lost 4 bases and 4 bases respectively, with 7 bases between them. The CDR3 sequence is CASSTEFYGYTF. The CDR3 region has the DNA TGTGCCAGTAGTACAGAGTTCTATGGCTACACCTTC.

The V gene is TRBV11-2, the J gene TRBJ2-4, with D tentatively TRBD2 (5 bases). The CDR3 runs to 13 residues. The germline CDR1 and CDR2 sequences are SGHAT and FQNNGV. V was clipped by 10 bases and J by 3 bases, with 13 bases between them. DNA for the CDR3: TGTGCCACCGAAAGGGAGTTCAAAAACATTCAGTACTTC. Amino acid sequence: CATEREFKNIQYF.

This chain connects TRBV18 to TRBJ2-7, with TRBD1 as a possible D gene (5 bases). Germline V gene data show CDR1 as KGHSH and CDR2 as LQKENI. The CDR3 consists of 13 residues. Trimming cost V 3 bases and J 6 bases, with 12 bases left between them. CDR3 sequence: CASSPHPDSEQYF. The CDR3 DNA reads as TGTGCCAGCTCACCCCACCCTGACAGCGAGCAGTACTTC.

Here the CDR3 reads CASSLGQGNTVSYEQYF. The CDR3 nucleotides read TGTGCCAGCAGCTTAGGCCAGGGAAACACTGTCTCCTACGAGCAGTACTTC. The rearrangement joins TRBV11-2 to TRBJ2-7, with D tentatively TRBD1 (5 bases). Trimming took 1 base from V and 0 from J, leaving 16 bases between them. Germline V gene data show CDR1 as SGHAT and CDR2 as FQNNGV. The CDR3 has 17 amino acids. The full variable domain, its missing parts supplied by reference TRBV11-2 and TRBJ2-7, is EAGVAQSPRYKIIEKRQSVAFWCNPISGHATLYWYQQILGQGPKLLIQFQNNGVVDDSQLPKDRFSAERLKGVDSTLKIQPAKLEDSAVYLCASSLGQGNTVSYEQYFGPGTRLTVT.

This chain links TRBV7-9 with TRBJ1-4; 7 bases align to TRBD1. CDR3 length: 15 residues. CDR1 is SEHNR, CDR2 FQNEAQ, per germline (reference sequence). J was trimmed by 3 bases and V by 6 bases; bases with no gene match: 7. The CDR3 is CASSSEGAANEKLFF. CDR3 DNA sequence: TGTGCCAGCAGTTCCGAGGGGGCAGCTAATGAAAAACTGTTTTTT.

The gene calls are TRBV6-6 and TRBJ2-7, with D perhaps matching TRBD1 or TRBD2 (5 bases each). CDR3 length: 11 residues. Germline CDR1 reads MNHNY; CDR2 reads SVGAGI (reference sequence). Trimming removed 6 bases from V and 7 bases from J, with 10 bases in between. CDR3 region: CASSGAGEQYF. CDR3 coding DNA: TGTGCCAGCAGCGGGGCAGGGGAGCAGTACTTC.

Here the CDR3 DNA reads TGCGCCAGCAGCCAAGAGTGGAACTATGGCTACACCTTC. Translated: CASSQEWNYGYTF. The chain recombines TRBV4-3 with TRBJ1-2; D is ambiguous. The CDR3 covers 13 residues. Germline CDR1 is LGHNA and CDR2 is YSLEER. V lost 0 bases and J 2 bases, leaving 4 bases between the germline ends.

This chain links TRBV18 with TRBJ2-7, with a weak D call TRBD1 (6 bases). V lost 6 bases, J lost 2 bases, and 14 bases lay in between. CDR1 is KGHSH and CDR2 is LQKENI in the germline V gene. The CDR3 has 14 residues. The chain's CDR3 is CASSYDRSPYEQYF. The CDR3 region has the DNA TGTGCCAGCTCTTACGACAGGTCCCCCTACGAGCAGTACTTC.

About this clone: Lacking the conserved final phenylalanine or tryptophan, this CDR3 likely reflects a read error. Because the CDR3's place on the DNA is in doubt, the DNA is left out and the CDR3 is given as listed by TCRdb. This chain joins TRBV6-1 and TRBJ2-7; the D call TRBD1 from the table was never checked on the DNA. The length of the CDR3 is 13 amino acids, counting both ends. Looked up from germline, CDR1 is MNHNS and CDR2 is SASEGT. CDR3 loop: CASSDTPGQSPSI.

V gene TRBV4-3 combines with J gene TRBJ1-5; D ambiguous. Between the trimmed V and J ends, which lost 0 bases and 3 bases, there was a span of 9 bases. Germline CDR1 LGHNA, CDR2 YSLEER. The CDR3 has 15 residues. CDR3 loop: CASSQEASPNQPQHF. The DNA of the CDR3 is TGCGCCAGCAGCCAAGAGGCCTCTCCCAATCAGCCCCAGCATTTT.

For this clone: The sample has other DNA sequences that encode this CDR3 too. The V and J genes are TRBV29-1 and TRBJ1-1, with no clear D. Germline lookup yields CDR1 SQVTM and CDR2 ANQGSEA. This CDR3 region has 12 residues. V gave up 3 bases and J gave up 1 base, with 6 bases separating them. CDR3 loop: CSVDKQNTEAFF. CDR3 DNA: TGCAGCGTTGATAAGCAGAACACTGAAGCTTTCTTT.

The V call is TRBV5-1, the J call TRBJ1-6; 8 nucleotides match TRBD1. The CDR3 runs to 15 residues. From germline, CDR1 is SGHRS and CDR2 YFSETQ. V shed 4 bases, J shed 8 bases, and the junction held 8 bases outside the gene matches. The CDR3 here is CASSLWTGKDSPLHF. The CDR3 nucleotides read TGCGCCAGCAGCCTCTGGACAGGGAAGGATTCACCCCTCCACTTT. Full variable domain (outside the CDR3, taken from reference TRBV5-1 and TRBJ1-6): KAGVTQTPRYLIKTRGQQVTLSCSPISGHRSVSWYQQTPGQGLQFLFEYFSETQRNKGNFPGRFSGRQFSNSRSEMNVSTLELGDSALYLCASSLWTGKDSPLHFGNGTRLTVT.

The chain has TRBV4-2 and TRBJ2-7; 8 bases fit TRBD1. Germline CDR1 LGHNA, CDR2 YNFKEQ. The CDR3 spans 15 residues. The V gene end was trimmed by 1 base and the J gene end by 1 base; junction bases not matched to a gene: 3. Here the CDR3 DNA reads TGTGCCAGCAGCCAAGCCGGGACAGGATCCTACGAGCAGTACTTC. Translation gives CASSQAGTGSYEQYF.

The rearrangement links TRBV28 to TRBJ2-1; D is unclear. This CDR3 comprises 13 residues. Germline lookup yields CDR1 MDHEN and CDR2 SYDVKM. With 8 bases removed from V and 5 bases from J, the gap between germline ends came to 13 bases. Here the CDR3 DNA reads TGTGCCAGCCTCGGACGGAATGACAATGAGCAGTTCTTC. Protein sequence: CASLGRNDNEQFF.

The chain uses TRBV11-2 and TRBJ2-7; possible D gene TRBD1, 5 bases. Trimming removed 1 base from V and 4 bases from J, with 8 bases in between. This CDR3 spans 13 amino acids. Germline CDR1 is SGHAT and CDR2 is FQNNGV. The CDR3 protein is CASSLGGEYEQYF. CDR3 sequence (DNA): TGTGCCAGCAGCTTAGGGGGCGAATACGAGCAGTACTTC. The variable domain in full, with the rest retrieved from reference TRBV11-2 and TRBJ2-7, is EAGVAQSPRYKIIEKRQSVAFWCNPISGHATLYWYQQILGQGPKLLIQFQNNGVVDDSQLPKDRFSAERLKGVDSTLKIQPAKLEDSAVYLCASSLGGEYEQYFGPGTRLTVT.

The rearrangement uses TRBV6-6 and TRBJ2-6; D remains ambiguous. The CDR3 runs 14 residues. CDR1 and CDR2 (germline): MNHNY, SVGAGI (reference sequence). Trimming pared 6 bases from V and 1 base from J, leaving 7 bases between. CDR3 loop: CASRESSGANVLTF. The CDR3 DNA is TGTGCCAGCAGAGAGAGTTCTGGGGCCAACGTCCTGACTTTC.

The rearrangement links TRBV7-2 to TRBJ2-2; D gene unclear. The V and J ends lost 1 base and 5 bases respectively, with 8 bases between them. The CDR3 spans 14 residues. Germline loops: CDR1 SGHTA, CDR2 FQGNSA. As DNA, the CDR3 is TGTGCCAGCAGCTTAGTAGGTCCGACCGGGGAGCTGTTTTTT. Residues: CASSLVGPTGELFF.